This T cell receptor (beta chain) emerged from a study of blood T cell repertoires in COVID-19. The wider study: Sources were T cells, B-cell-depleted T cells, or PBMCs; the material itself was cDNA or gDNA.

Profiled with immunoSEQ multiplex PCR; TCRdb holds only in-frame clones, not every one. The sample includes more than 130,000 clones, under 90% of them seen just once. The CDR3 spans 14 residues. The V gene lost 0 bases and the J gene lost 6 bases, with 9 bases spanning the gap. Germline CDR1 is MNHEY and CDR2 is SVGAGI. The receptor was derived from a human donor in a cohort sampled during active COVID-19. The chain is built from TRBV6-5 and TRBJ1-5, with D unresolved. Material for sequencing was peripheral blood. The DNA of the CDR3 is TGTGCCAGCAGTTACTCGGTCCGGGTTCAGCCCCAGCATTTT. This codes for CASSYSVRVQPQHF.